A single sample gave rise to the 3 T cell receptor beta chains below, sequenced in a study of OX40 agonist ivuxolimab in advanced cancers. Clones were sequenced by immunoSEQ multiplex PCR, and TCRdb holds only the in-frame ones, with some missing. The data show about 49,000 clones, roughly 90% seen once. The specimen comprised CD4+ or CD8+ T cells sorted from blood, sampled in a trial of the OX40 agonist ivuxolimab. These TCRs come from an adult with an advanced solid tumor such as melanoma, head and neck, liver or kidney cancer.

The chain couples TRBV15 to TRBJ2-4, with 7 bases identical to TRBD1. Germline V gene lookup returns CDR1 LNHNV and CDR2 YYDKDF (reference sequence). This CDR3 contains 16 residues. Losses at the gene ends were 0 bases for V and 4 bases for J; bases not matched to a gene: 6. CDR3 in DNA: TGTGCCACCAGCAGAGATGGGCAGGGGGTAAAAAACATTCAGTACTTC. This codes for CATSRDGQGVKNIQYF.

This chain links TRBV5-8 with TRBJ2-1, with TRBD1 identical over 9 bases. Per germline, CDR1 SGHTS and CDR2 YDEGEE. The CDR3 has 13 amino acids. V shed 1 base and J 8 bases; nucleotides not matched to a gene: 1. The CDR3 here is CASSLRDRDEQFF. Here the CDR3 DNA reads TGTGCCAGCAGCTTGAGGGACAGGGATGAGCAGTTCTTC.

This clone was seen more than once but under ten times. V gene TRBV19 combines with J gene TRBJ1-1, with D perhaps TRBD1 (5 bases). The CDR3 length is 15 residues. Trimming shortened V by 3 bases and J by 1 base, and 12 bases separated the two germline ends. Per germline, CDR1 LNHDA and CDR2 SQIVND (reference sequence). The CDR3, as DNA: TGTGCCAGTAGTATGCAGGGTTTACCGAACACTGAAGCTTTCTTT. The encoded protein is CASSMQGLPNTEAFF.